The rows below give T cell receptor beta chains drawn from one sample of a study of cytomegalovirus exposure and HLA in healthy donors. The table came from immunoSEQ multiplex PCR; TCRdb's copy has only in-frame clones and leaves some out. The table includes 300,000 or so clones, 84% detected once. The material sequenced was PBMCs. These receptors were taken from a woman between 40 and 55 years old in good health and CMV-seropositive. Each CDR3 is given with its conserved first and last residue. Each record gives: D gene, clone size, J gene, V gene, CDR3 protein, CDR3 DNA. D genes are given only for firm matches. Expanded clones are given a class, and other clones once, few, many or no size at all.

>TRBD2|NA|TRBJ2-1|TRBV18
CASSPGLAANEQFF
TGTGCCAGCTCACCGGGACTAGCTGCCAATGAGCAGTTCTTC
>TRBD2|NA|TRBJ2-7|TRBV4-1
CASSQGLGVNEQYF
TGCGCCAGCAGCCAGGGACTAGGGGTCAACGAGCAGTACTTC
>TRBD1|NA|TRBJ1-2|TRBV27
CASSPGTGGSYGYTF
TGTGCCAGCAGCCCCGGGACAGGGGGTTCCTATGGCTACACCTTC
>NA|NA|TRBJ2-7|TRBV5-1
CASSLGEGGKFDEQYF
TGCGCCAGCAGCTTGGGGGAAGGGGGTAAGTTCGACGAGCAGTACTTC
>TRBD2|few|TRBJ2-7|TRBV30
CAWSPTPLLGTSGRPYEQYF
TGTGCCTGGAGTCCTACGCCTCTACTCGGTACTAGCGGGAGGCCCTACGAGCAGTACTTC
>NA|NA|TRBJ1-6|TRBV7-8
CASTGPGALHF
TGTGCCAGCACCGGACCGGGGGCCCTCCACTTT
>NA|few|TRBJ1-5|TRBV30
CAWSVGGAGQPQHF
TGTGCCTGGAGTGTCGGGGGGGCAGGGCAGCCCCAGCATTTT
>TRBD1|NA|TRBJ1-2|TRBV7-2
CASSLRYRTGHGYTF
TGTGCCAGCAGCTTACGCTACCGGACAGGCCATGGCTACACCTTC
>TRBD2|NA|TRBJ2-2|TRBV7-2
CASSAYVTSGISGELFF
TGTGCCAGCAGTGCTTATGTTACTAGCGGAATTTCCGGGGAGCTGTTTTTT
>TRBD1|NA|TRBJ1-2|TRBV25-1
CASSETGTGGLSGYTF
TGTGCCAGCAGTGAGACGGGGACAGGGGGCCTGAGTGGCTACACCTTC
>TRBD2|NA|TRBJ2-7|TRBV7-8
CASSLGLAGPFSYEQYF
TGTGCCAGCAGCCTTGGACTAGCGGGTCCTTTCTCCTACGAGCAGTACTTC
>NA|NA|TRBJ1-6|TRBV19
CASSPNRAPGSPLHF
TGTGCCAGTAGTCCAAACAGGGCCCCAGGGTCACCCCTCCACTTT
>TRBD1|once|TRBJ1-2|TRBV7-9
CASSSLLTGGWGGYTF
TGTGCCAGCAGCTCACTCCTGACAGGGGGCTGGGGAGGCTACACCTTC
>NA|NA|TRBJ1-1|TRBV18
CASSPLLTGNTEAFF
TGTGCCAGCTCACCACTCTTGACAGGGAACACTGAAGCTTTCTTT
>TRBD2|NA|TRBJ2-1|TRBV7-9
CASSLAGGPNEQFF
TGTGCCAGCAGCTTAGCGGGAGGGCCAAATGAGCAGTTCTTC
>NA|NA|TRBJ1-3|TRBV7-2
CASSLGHGVVPSIYF
TGTGCCAGCAGCCTTGGACACGGCGTTGTTCCTTCCATATATTTT
>NA|NA|TRBJ2-7|TRBV7-9
CASSIGDSSSYEQYF
TGTGCCAGCAGTATCGGGGACTCGAGCTCCTACGAGCAGTACTTC
>NA|NA|TRBJ2-2|TRBV7-9
CSSSLVHFGQEDTGELFF
TGTTCCAGCAGCTTAGTCCATTTCGGGCAGGAGGACACCGGGGAGCTGTTTTTT
>NA|NA|TRBJ2-3|TRBV25-1
CASSARLARGDTQYF
TGTGCCAGCAGTGCTCGACTTGCGCGGGGAGATACGCAGTATTTT
>TRBD2|few|TRBJ2-3|TRBV6-1
CASSVGLAGGTDTQYF
TGTGCCAGCAGTGTCGGACTAGCGGGAGGCACAGATACGCAGTATTTT
>TRBD1|NA|TRBJ1-4|TRBV4-2
CASSQEVSGQGEKLFF
TGTGCCAGCAGCCAAGAGGTATCCGGACAGGGGGAAAAACTGTTTTTT
>NA|once|TRBJ1-4|TRBV28
CATSGEKLFF
TGTGCCACCAGCGGTGAAAAACTGTTTTTT
>NA|NA|TRBJ2-3|TRBV10-3
CAIRNGGSDTQYF
TGTGCCATCAGAAATGGTGGCTCCGATACGCAGTATTTT
>NA|NA|TRBJ2-7|TRBV11-2
CASSLGAGQTNEQYF
TGTGCCAGCAGCTTAGGGGCAGGACAGACTAACGAGCAGTACTTC
>TRBD2|NA|TRBJ2-2|TRBV9
CASSGTSGFTGELFF
TGTGCCAGCAGCGGTACTAGCGGGTTCACCGGGGAGCTGTTTTTT
>NA|NA|TRBJ2-5|TRBV7-9
CASSLENLAETQYF
TGTGCCAGCAGTTTGGAGAATTTAGCAGAGACCCAGTACTTC
>TRBD1|NA|TRBJ1-1|TRBV27
CANSTLSLGGGTEAFF
TGTGCCAACAGTACCCTCTCCTTAGGGGGCGGCACTGAAGCTTTCTTT
>NA|once|TRBJ2-7|TRBV30
CAWSVQAAYEQYF
TGTGCCTGGAGTGTACAGGCAGCCTACGAGCAGTACTTC
>NA|NA|TRBJ1-5|TRBV19
CASSQTPGTNQPQHF
TGTGCCAGTAGTCAGACTCCAGGGACTAATCAGCCCCAGCATTTT
>TRBD2|NA|TRBJ2-7|TRBV5-6
CASSLAGGPPYEQYF
TGTGCCAGCAGCTTAGCGGGAGGGCCTCCCTACGAGCAGTACTTC
>NA|NA|TRBJ2-3|TRBV29-1
CSVEPRGEGDTQYF
TGCAGCGTTGAGCCGCGGGGAGAGGGAGATACGCAGTATTTT
>NA|once|TRBJ1-5|TRBV30
CAWSVGGGNQPQHF
TGTGCCTGGAGTGTTGGAGGGGGCAATCAGCCCCAGCATTTT
>NA|NA|TRBJ2-1|TRBV7-8
CASSSRWNEQFF
TGTGCCAGCAGCTCTAGATGGAATGAGCAGTTCTTC
>NA|NA|TRBJ2-1|TRBV18
CASSPRLGVAYNEQFF
TGTGCCAGCTCACCACGGTTGGGAGTGGCATACAATGAGCAGTTCTTC
>NA|NA|TRBJ1-2|TRBV25-1
CASSESENYGYTF
TGTGCCAGCAGTGAATCAGAAAACTATGGCTACACCTTC
>NA|few|TRBJ1-1|TRBV27
CASSFSGSVEAFF
TGTGCCAGCAGTTTCTCCGGGTCGGTTGAAGCTTTCTTT
>NA|once|TRBJ2-7|TRBV30
CAWSLQGTYEQYF
TGTGCCTGGAGTCTCCAGGGTACCTACGAGCAGTACTTC
>TRBD1|NA|TRBJ1-5|TRBV4-3
CASSQDRAGGDQPQHF
TGCGCCAGCAGCCAAGATAGGGCAGGGGGCGACCAGCCCCAGCATTTT
>NA|NA|TRBJ2-7|TRBV7-2
CASSQEGFSSYEQYF
TGTGCCAGCAGTCAGGAGGGTTTCTCCTCCTACGAGCAGTACTTC
>TRBD2|NA|TRBJ2-1|TRBV19
CASSMGLAGDPRGNEQFF
TGTGCCAGTAGTATGGGGCTAGCGGGAGATCCCCGAGGTAATGAGCAGTTCTTC
>NA|NA|TRBJ1-2|TRBV28
CASRTGKGYTF
TGTGCCAGCCGAACAGGGAAGGGCTACACCTTC
>TRBD2|NA|TRBJ2-7|TRBV27
CASSLSAGGHEQYF
TGTGCCAGCAGTTTATCGGCGGGAGGGCACGAGCAGTACTTC
>TRBD1|NA|TRBJ2-7|TRBV28
CASSKSPGQGSYEQYF
TGTGCCAGCTCAAAGTCCCCGGGACAGGGGTCGTACGAGCAGTACTTC
>NA|NA|TRBJ2-5|TRBV18
CASSRGRAETQYF
TGTGCCAGCTCAAGGGGCCGGGCGGAGACCCAGTACTTC
>NA|NA|TRBJ2-5|TRBV30
CAWSVGAETQYF
TGTGCCTGGAGTGTAGGGGCAGAGACCCAGTACTTC
>TRBD2|NA|TRBJ2-5|TRBV5-3
CARSGGLEEETQYF
TGTGCCAGAAGCGGGGGACTAGAAGAAGAGACCCAGTACTTC